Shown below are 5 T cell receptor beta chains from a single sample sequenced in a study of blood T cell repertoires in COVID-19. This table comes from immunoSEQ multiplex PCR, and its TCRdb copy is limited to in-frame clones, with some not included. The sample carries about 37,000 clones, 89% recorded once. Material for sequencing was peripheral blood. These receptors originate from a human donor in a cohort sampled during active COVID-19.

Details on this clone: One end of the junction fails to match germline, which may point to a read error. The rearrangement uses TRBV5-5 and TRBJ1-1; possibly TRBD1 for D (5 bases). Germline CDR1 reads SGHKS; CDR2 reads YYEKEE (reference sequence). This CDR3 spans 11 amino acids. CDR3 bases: TGTGCCAGCAGCTTGGATTCGTGGGACTACTTT. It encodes CASSLDSWDYF. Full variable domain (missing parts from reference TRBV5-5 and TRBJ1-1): DAGVTQSPTHLIKTRGQQVTLRCSPISGHKSVSWYQQVLGQGPQFIFQYYEKEERGRGNFPDRFSARQFPNYSSELNVNALLLGDSALYLCASSLDSWDYFGQGTRLTVV.

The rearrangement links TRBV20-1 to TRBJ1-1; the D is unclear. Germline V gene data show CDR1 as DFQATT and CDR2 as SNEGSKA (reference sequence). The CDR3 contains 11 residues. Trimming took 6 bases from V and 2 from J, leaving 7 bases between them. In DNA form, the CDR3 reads TGCAGTGCCGGAGGCAACACTGAAGCTTTCTTT. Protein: CSAGGNTEAFF.

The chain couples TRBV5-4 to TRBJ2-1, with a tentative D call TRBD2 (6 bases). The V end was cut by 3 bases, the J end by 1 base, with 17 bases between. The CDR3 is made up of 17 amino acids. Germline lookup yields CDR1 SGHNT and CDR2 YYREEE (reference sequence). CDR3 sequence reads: CASSSASGGGSYNEQFF. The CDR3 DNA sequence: TGTGCCAGCAGCTCGGCTTCCGGGGGTGGTTCCTACAATGAGCAGTTCTTC.

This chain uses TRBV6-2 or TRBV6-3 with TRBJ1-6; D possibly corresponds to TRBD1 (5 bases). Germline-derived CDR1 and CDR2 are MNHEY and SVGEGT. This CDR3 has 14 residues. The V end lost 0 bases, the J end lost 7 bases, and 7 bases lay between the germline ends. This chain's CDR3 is CASSYSQENSPLHF. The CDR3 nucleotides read TGTGCCAGCAGTTACTCACAGGAGAATTCACCCCTCCACTTT.

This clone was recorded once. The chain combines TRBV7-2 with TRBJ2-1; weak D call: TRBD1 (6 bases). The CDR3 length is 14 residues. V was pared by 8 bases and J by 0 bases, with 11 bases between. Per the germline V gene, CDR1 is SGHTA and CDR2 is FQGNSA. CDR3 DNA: TGTGCCAGCTCAGGGGCAGGCTCCTACAATGAGCAGTTCTTC. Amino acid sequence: CASSGAGSYNEQFF.